This passage covers 18 T cell receptor beta chains from one sample sequenced in a study of early T cells in non-severe SARS-CoV-2 infection. Each CDR3 protein gets one entry after TCRdb re-called the 5' RACE reads with MiXCR. The sample contains more than 20,000 distinct CDR3 sequences, approximately 4% of which appear only once. Sequencing used whole blood. Source of these receptors: an adult who was a healthcare worker with PCR-confirmed SARS-CoV-2 infection or an uninfected control (not recorded which).

This clonotype has ten or more counts. The chain recombines TRBV7-9 with TRBJ2-3; 8 bases match TRBD2. The germline V gene has CDR1 SEHNR and CDR2 FQNEAQ (reference sequence). V lost 1 base and J lost 6; bases outside the gene matches: 9. The CDR3 sequence is 16 residues long. The CDR3 loop reads CASSLVLADLRDTQYF. The DNA of the CDR3 is TGTGCCAGCAGCTTAGTACTAGCGGACCTGCGGGATACGCAGTATTTT.

Ten or more counts support this clonotype. The rearrangement uses TRBV28 and TRBJ1-5; 9 nucleotides line up with TRBD1. The CDR3 is 16 amino acids. Trimming removed 4 bases from V and 0 bases from J; junction bases left unmatched: 4. Germline-derived CDR1 and CDR2 are MDHEN and SYDVKM. CDR3 protein: CASSWGQGYSNQPQHF. In DNA, the CDR3 is TGTGCCAGCAGTTGGGGACAGGGCTATAGCAATCAGCCCCAGCATTTT.

The table lists this clonotype with many counts. One end of the junction is discordant with germline, which a read error may explain. The V call is TRBV5-1, the J call TRBJ2-3; perhaps TRBD2 as D (5 bases). Looked up from germline, CDR1 is SGHRS and CDR2 is YFSETQ. This CDR3 is built from 16 residues. CDR3 nucleotide sequence: TGCGCCAGCAGCTTGGCGTTTGCGGGCGCTTCAGAAACGCAGTATTTT. Protein: CASSLAFAGASETQYF.

In this sample, this clonotype turned up many times. The chain is built from TRBV29-1 and TRBJ2-5; tentatively, D is TRBD1 or TRBD2 (5 bases each). With 4 bases removed from V and 3 bases from J, the gap between germline ends came to 12 bases. Germline V gene sequence: CDR1 SQVTM, CDR2 ANQGSEA. This CDR3 region has 13 residues. CDR3 DNA sequence: TGCAGCGTTGGACAGCGGCAGGAAGAGACCCAGTACTTC. It encodes CSVGQRQEETQYF.

In the case of this clonotype: A much more abundant neighbour one base away suggests this may be a read error. The chain recombines TRBV7-9 with TRBJ2-5, with 9 bases identical to TRBD1. V lost 6 bases to trimming and J lost 4 bases; unmatched junction nucleotides: 9. This CDR3 has 15 amino acids. The germline V gene encodes CDR1 SEHNR and CDR2 FQNEAQ (reference sequence). This CDR3 reads CASSLTPGQGETQYF. CDR3 bases: TGTGCCAGCAGTCTAACCCCGGGACAGGGAGAGACCCAGTACTTC.

The table lists this clonotype with many counts. The chain has TRBV4-1 and TRBJ1-4; possible D gene TRBD1, 5 bases. Germline loops: CDR1 MGHRA, CDR2 YSYEKL. V dropped 4 bases and J dropped 7 bases, with 16 bases sitting between them. This CDR3 is 15 amino acids long. CDR3 protein: CASSRGFRVPEKLFF. The CDR3 DNA follows: TGCGCCAGCAGCCGAGGTTTCAGGGTACCTGAAAAACTGTTTTTT.

The table lists this clonotype with many counts. The chain employs TRBV2 and TRBJ1-5, with D tentatively TRBD1 (6 bases). The CDR3 length is 13 residues. V was clipped by 8 bases and J by 8 bases, with 16 bases between them. The germline V gene has CDR1 SNHLY and CDR2 FYNNEI. The CDR3: CASYRDRGEPQHF. CDR3 DNA sequence: TGTGCCAGCTACAGGGACCGAGGAGAGCCCCAGCATTTT.

In this sample, this clonotype turned up many times. V gene TRBV10-3 combines with J gene TRBJ2-3; D call uncertain. From germline, CDR1 is ENHRY and CDR2 SYGVKD. This CDR3 has 15 amino acids. V was pared by 7 bases and J by 0 bases, with 14 bases between. The CDR3 loop is CAINDKPTSTDTQYF. As DNA, the CDR3 is TGTGCCATCAACGATAAGCCGACTAGCACAGATACGCAGTATTTT.

Note on this clonotype: A much larger clone is a single base away; this may be a read error. The genes are TRBV6-5 and TRBJ2-4; possibly TRBD1 for D (5 bases). CDR1 is MNHEY, CDR2 SVGAGI, per germline. This CDR3 has 12 amino acids. Trimming took off 4 bases at V and 8 bases at J, with 9 bases between the two ends. CDR3 sequence (DNA): TGTGCCAGCAGTTCTGGGGCGGACATTCAGTACTTC. Encoded protein: CASSSGADIQYF.

This clonotype was detected many times. The chain carries TRBV11-2 and TRBJ2-2, with a weak D call TRBD2 (5 bases). Germline CDR1 SGHAT, CDR2 FQNNGV. Deletions cut 3 bases from V and 6 bases from J, with 8 bases between. The CDR3 extends over 13 amino acids. The CDR3 nucleotides read TGTGCCAGCAGCTTGGAGAGGGCCGGGGAGCTGTTTTTT. It translates to CASSLERAGELFF.

This clonotype has ten or more counts. The chain couples TRBV6-6 to TRBJ2-7, with 9 bases aligning to TRBD1. The CDR3 loop spans 13 amino acids. Looked up from germline, CDR1 is MNHNY and CDR2 is SVGAGI (reference sequence). The V segment lost 7 bases and the J segment 1 base; nucleotides outside the gene matches: 2. Written as DNA, the CDR3 is TGTGCCAGCAACGGACAGGGGTCCTACGAGCAGTACTTC. Encoded protein: CASNGQGSYEQYF.

This clonotype has ten or more counts. This chain joins TRBV7-3 and TRBJ2-3, with TRBD2 as a possible D gene (6 bases). The germline V and J ends were trimmed by 2 bases and 2 bases, with 14 bases remaining between them. Germline V CDR1 and CDR2: SGHTA, FQGTGA. The CDR3 has 16 amino acids. CDR3: CASSLYAGSLTDTQYF. The CDR3 DNA is TGTGCCAGCAGCTTATATGCGGGATCCCTCACAGATACGCAGTATTTT.

This clonotype was detected ten times or more. The V and J genes are TRBV24-1 and TRBJ2-5, with TRBD1 as a possible D gene (6 bases). Germline CDR1 reads KGHDR; CDR2 reads SFDVKD. V was pared by 0 bases and J by 3 bases, with 13 bases between. CDR3 length: 16 residues. CDR3 amino acids: CATSDLVGQLKETQYF. CDR3 DNA sequence: TGTGCCACCAGTGATTTGGTAGGACAGCTAAAAGAGACCCAGTACTTC.

This clonotype showed up many times. The rearrangement joins TRBV18 to TRBJ2-1; D call uncertain. In germline, CDR1 is KGHSH, CDR2 LQKENI. The V end was cut by 2 bases, the J end by 0 bases, with 11 bases between. The CDR3 length is 16 residues. The CDR3 DNA sequence: TGTGCCAGCTCACCATTCGCGGAAAGCTCCTACAATGAGCAGTTCTTC. It is translated as CASSPFAESSYNEQFF.

This clonotype was recorded at least ten times. This chain joins TRBV15 and TRBJ2-2; TRBD1 agrees at 7 bases. Unmatched junction bases numbered 3, after V lost 2 bases and J lost 9 bases. This CDR3 is 13 amino acids long. Looked up from germline, CDR1 is LNHNV and CDR2 is YYDKDF (reference sequence). The CDR3: CATSRTGERELFF. The CDR3 nucleotides are TGTGCCACCAGCAGAACAGGGGAGAGGGAGCTGTTTTTT.

In this sample, this clonotype turned up many times. The rearrangement uses TRBV6-1 and TRBJ2-7, with 13 bases fitting TRBD2. Germline V lookup: CDR1 MNHNS, CDR2 SASEGT. The CDR3 is 13 amino acids. The V gene end was trimmed by 6 bases and the J gene end by 7 bases; junction bases not matched to a gene: 3. CDR3 in amino acids: CASRGLAGPEQYF. Here the CDR3 DNA reads TGTGCCAGCAGGGGACTAGCGGGACCGGAGCAGTACTTC.

The sample holds many counts of this clonotype. The chain carries TRBV20-1 and TRBJ1-1, with 7 bases aligning to TRBD1. The germline gives CDR1 DFQATT, CDR2 SNEGSKA (reference sequence). CDR3 length equals 14 residues. V lost 3 bases, J lost 4 bases, and 8 bases stayed unmatched. As DNA, the CDR3 is TGCAGTGCTAGGAAGGGGGCTGGGAGCACTGAAGCTTTCTTT. Amino acids: CSARKGAGSTEAFF.

V and J are TRBV13 and TRBJ2-7; D remains ambiguous. V lost 5 bases, J lost 5 bases, and 13 bases lay in between. The germline V gene has CDR1 PRHDT and CDR2 FYEKMQ (reference sequence). The CDR3 length is 13 residues. CDR3 DNA sequence: TGTGCCAGCAGCGACTGGAAGGGCCACGAGCAGTACTTC. Its translation: CASSDWKGHEQYF.